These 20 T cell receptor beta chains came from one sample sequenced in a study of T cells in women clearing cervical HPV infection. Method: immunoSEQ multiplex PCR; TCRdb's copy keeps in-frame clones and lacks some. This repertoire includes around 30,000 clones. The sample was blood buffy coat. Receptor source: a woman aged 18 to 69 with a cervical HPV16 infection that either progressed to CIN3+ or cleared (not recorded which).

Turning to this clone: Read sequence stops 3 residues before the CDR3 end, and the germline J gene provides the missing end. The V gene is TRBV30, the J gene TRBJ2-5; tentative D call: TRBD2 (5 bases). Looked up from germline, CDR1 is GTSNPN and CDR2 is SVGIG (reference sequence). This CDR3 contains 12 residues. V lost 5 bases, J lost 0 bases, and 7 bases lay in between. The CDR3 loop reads CAWQDYQETQYF. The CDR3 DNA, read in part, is TGTGCCTGGCAGGACTACCAAGAGACC.

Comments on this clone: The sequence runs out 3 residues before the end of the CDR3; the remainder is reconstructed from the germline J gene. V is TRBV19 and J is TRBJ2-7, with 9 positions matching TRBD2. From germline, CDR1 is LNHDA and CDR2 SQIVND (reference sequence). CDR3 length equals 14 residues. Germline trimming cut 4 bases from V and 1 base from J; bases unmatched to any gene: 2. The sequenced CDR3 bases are TGTGCCAGTAGTAGCGGGGGGGGTTCCTACGAG. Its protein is CASSSGGGSYE. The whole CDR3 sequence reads CASSSGGGSYEQYF.

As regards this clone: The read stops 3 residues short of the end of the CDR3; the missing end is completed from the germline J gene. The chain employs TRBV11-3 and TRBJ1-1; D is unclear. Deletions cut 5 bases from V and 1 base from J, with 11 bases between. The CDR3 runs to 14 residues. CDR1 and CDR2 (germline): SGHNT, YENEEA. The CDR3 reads CASSDGGKNTEAFF. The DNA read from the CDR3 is TGTGCCAGCAGCGACGGCGGAAAGAACACTGAA.

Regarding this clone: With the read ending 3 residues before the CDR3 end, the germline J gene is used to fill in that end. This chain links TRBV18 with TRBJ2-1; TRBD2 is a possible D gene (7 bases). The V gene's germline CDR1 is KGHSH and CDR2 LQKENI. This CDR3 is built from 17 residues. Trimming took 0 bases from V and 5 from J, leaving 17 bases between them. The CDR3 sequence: CASSPPRGQGSHNEQFF. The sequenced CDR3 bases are TGTGCCAGCTCACCACCGCGGGGGCAGGGTAGTCACAATGAG.

The CDR3 is CASSQGDRGLGEQYF. The part of the CDR3 DNA that was read is TGTGCCAGCAGCCAAGGGGACAGGGGTCTAGGCGAG. The chain carries TRBV4-2 and TRBJ2-7; TRBD1 agrees at 10 bases. The CDR3 end falls 3 residues outside the read, so it is completed with the germline J gene. Germline CDR1 reads LGHNA; CDR2 reads YNFKEQ. The CDR3 loop spans 15 amino acids. V lost 1 base, J lost 6 bases, and 6 bases stayed unmatched.

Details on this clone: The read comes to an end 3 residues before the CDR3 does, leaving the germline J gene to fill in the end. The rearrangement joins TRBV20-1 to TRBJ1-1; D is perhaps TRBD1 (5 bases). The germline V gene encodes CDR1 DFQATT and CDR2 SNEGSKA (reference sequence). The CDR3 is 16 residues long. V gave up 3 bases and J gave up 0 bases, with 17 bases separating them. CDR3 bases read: TGCAGTGCTAGCCATACAGGCCCAGGCGTGAACACTGAA. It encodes CSASHTGPGVNTE. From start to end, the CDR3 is CSASHTGPGVNTEAFF.

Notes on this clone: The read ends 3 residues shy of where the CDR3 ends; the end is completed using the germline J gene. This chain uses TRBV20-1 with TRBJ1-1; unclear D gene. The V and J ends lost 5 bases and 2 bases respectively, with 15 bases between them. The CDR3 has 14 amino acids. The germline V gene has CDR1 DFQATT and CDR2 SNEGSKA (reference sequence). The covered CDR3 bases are TGCAGTGCTGAAGACATCACTTCCAACACTGAA. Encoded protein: CSAEDITSNTE. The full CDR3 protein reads CSAEDITSNTEAFF.

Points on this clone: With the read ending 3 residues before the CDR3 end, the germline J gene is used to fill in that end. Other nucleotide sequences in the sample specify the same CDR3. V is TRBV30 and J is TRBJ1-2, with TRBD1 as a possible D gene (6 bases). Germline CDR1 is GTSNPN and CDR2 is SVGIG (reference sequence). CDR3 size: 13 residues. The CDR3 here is CAWSVLTGLGYTF. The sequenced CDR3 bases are TGTGCCTGGAGTGTACTGACAGGTCTCGGC.

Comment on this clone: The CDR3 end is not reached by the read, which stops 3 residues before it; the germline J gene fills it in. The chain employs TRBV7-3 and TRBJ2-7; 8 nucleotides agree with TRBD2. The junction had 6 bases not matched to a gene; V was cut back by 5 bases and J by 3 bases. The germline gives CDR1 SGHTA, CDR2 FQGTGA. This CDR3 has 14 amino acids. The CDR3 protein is CASSPGGGIYEQYF. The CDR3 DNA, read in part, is TGTGCCAGCAGCCCCGGGGGGGGAATCTACGAG.

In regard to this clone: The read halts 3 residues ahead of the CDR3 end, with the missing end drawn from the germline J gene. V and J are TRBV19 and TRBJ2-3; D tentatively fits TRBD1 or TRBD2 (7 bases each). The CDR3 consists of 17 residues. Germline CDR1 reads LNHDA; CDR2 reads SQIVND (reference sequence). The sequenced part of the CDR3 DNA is TGTGCCAGTACCCTAAGGGGAGGGGGCCATAGCAATCAGCCG. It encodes CASTLRGGGHSNQP. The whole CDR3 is CASTLRGGGHSNQPQYF.

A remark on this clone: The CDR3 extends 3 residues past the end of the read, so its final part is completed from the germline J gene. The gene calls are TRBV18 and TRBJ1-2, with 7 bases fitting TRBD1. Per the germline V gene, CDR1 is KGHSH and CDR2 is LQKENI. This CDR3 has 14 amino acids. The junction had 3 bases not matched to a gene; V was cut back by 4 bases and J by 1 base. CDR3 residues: CASSLQGVNYGYTF. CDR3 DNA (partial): TGTGCCAGCTCACTGCAGGGGGTTAACTATGGC.

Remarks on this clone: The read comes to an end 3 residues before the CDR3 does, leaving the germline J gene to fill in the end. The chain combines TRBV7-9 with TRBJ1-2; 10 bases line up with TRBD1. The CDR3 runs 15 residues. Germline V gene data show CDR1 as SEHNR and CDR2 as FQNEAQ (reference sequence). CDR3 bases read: TGTGCCAGCAGCCCAAGGACAGGGGGAAACAATGAC. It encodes CASSPRTGGNND. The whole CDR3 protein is CASSPRTGGNNDYTF.

The CDR3 loop is CASSPTLDKYNEQFF. The part of the CDR3 DNA that was read is TGTGCCAGCAGCCCCACGCTGGACAAGTACAATGAG. The genes are TRBV7-9 and TRBJ2-1; maybe TRBD1 (5 bases). The read ends 3 residues before the CDR3 terminus; that terminus is restored from the germline J gene. V was shortened by 5 bases and J by 4 bases, with 15 bases between the two germline ends. The germline CDR1 and CDR2 sequences are SEHNR and FQNEAQ (reference sequence). The length of the CDR3 is 15 residues.

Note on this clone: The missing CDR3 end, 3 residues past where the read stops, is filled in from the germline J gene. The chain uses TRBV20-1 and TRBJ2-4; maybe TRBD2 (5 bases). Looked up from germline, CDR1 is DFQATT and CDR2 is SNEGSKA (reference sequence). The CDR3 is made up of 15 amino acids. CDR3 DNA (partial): TGCAGTGCTACTTCACTGGGCCCAATCGGGGAGACT. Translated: CSATSLGPIGET. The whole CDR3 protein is CSATSLGPIGETQYF.

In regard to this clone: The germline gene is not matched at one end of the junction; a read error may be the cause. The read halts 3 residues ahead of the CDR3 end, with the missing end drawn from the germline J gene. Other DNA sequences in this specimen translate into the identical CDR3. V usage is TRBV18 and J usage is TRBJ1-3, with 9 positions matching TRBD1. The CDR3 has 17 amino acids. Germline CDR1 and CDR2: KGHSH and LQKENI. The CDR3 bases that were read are TGTGCCAGCTCACCACGGTCCGGGACAGGGTTTGGAAACACT. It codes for CASSPRSGTGFGNT. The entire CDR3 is CASSPRSGTGFGNTIYF.

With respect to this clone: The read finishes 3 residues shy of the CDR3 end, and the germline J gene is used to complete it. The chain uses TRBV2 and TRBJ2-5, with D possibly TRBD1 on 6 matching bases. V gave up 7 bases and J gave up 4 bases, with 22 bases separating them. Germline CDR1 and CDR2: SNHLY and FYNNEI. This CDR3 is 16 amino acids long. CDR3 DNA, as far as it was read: TGTGCCAGCACAGGGGCGGAGACTCTCGGAGGAGAGACC. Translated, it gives CASTGAETLGGET. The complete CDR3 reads CASTGAETLGGETQYF.

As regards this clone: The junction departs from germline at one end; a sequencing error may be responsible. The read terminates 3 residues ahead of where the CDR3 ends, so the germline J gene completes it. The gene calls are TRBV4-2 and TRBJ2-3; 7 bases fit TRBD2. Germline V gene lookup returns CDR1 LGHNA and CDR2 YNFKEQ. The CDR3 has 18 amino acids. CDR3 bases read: TGCGCCAGCAGCCAAGTTCCCGGACTAGAAGGGATCACAGATACG. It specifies CASSQVPGLEGITDT. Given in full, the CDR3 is CASSQVPGLEGITDTQYF.

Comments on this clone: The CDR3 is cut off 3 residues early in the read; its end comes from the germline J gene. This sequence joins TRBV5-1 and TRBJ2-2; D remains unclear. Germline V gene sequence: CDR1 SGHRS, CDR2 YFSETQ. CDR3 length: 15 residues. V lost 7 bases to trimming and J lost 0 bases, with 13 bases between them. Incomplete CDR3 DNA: TGCGCCAGCGGGTACGGCAGCGCGAACACCGGGGAG. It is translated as CASGYGSANTGE. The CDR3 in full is CASGYGSANTGELFF.

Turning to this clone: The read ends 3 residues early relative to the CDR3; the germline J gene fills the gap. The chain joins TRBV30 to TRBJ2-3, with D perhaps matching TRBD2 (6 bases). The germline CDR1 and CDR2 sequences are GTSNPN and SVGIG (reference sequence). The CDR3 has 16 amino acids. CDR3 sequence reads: CAWSNGGFPDNQPQYF. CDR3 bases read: TGTGCCTGGAGTAATGGAGGGTTCCCGGACAATCAGCCG.

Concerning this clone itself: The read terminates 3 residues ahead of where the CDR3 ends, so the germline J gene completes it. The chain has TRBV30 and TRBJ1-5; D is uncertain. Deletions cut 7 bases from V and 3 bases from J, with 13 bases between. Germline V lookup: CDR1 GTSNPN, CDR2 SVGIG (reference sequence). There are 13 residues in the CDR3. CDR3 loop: CAFRHFNNQPQHF. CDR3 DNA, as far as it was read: TGTGCCTTTAGACACTTCAACAATCAGCCC.